A single sample is the source of the 7 T cell receptor beta chains below, sequenced in a study of blood T cell repertoires in COVID-19. TCRdb keeps only in-frame clones here, not all; method: immunoSEQ multiplex PCR. The sample shows 250,000 or so clones, approximately 85% of them seen only once. The material sequenced was peripheral blood. These receptor sequences come from a man in his forties or fifties with acute or convalescent COVID-19.

The chain carries TRBV6-5 and TRBJ2-5; 14 positions match TRBD2. The CDR3 has 15 amino acids. With V trimmed by 6 bases and J by 5 bases, 5 bases remained unmatched. In germline, CDR1 is MNHEY, CDR2 SVGAGI. The CDR3 DNA is TGTGCCAGCAGCCGGGGACTAGCGGGAGACGAGACCCAGTACTTC. The encoded protein is CASSRGLAGDETQYF.

This clone was counted once. The chain uses TRBV9 and TRBJ2-2, with TRBD2 matching over 12 bases. The J segment lost 3 bases and the V segment lost 3 bases, leaving 3 bases of the junction unmatched. CDR1 and CDR2 (germline): SGDLS, YYNGEE. CDR3 length: 16 residues. CDR3 residues: CASSGRLAGDTGELFF. The CDR3 coding sequence is TGTGCCAGCAGCGGGAGACTAGCGGGGGACACCGGGGAGCTGTTTTTT. The whole variable domain, filled in from reference TRBV9 and TRBJ2-2, reads DSGVTQTPKHLITATGQRVTLRCSPRSGDLSVYWYQQSLDQGLQFLIQYYNGEERAKGNILERFSAQQFPDLHSELNLSSLELGDSALYFCASSGRLAGDTGELFFGEGSRLTVL.

This clone showed up just once. This chain connects TRBV9 to TRBJ2-2; D is possibly TRBD2 (5 bases). Trimming took off 0 bases at V and 5 bases at J, with 11 bases between the two ends. The CDR3 covers 15 residues. Germline assignment: CDR1 SGDLS and CDR2 YYNGEE. The CDR3 DNA is TGTGCCAGCAGCGTAGTGAGGGAGAGGACCGGGGAGCTGTTTTTT. It is translated as CASSVVRERTGELFF. Variable domain in full (rest from reference TRBV9 and TRBJ2-2): DSGVTQTPKHLITATGQRVTLRCSPRSGDLSVYWYQQSLDQGLQFLIQYYNGEERAKGNILERFSAQQFPDLHSELNLSSLELGDSALYFCASSVVRERTGELFFGEGSRLTVL.

This clone is a singleton in its sample. The V gene is TRBV11-2, the J gene TRBJ1-5; D is perhaps TRBD1 (5 bases). V lost 6 bases and J 6 bases, leaving 12 bases between the germline ends. The CDR3 is made up of 13 amino acids. Germline V gives CDR1 SGHAT, CDR2 FQNNGV. The CDR3 spells CASSLRGVQPQHF. The CDR3 DNA reads TGTGCCAGCAGTTTACGGGGGGTTCAGCCCCAGCATTTT.

The rearrangement links TRBV7-9 to TRBJ2-7, with a tentative D call TRBD2 (5 bases). The CDR3 covers 13 residues. V lost 0 bases, J lost 5 bases, and 8 bases lay in between. The germline CDR1 and CDR2 sequences are SEHNR and FQNEAQ (reference sequence). As DNA, the CDR3 is TGTGCCAGCAGCTTAGCAGGGAGCCACGAGCAGTACTTC. Protein sequence: CASSLAGSHEQYF.

This clone was seen a single time. This rearrangement joins TRBV5-1 to TRBJ2-7; no firm D call. CDR3 length: 14 residues. Trimming took 1 base from V and 0 from J, leaving 8 bases between them. Germline loops: CDR1 SGHRS, CDR2 YFSETQ. The CDR3 nucleotides read TGCGCCAGCAGCTTGACGCGGAGCTCCTACGAGCAGTACTTC. It specifies CASSLTRSSYEQYF.

V gene TRBV5-1 combines with J gene TRBJ1-4, with no clear D. The V gene lost 0 bases and the J gene lost 4 bases, with 4 bases spanning the gap. The germline gives CDR1 SGHRS, CDR2 YFSETQ. The CDR3 consists of 13 residues. The CDR3 region has the DNA TGCGCCAGCAGCTTGGGAGTTAATGAAAAACTGTTTTTT. It specifies CASSLGVNEKLFF.